Here is one T cell receptor (beta chain) with its context. It has no known antigen specificity. No quality values exist for individual bases; no much larger clone is one base distant. This record belongs to a study of PD-1 blockade in classical Hodgkin lymphoma (dated by TCRdb to about 2020). Regarding the study in general: Nivolumab dosing was 3 mg/kg intravenously every 2 weeks, continuing until either disease progression or unacceptable toxicity. A peripheral blood immune signature of response to PD-1 blockade in classical Hodgkin lymphoma was defined using TCR beta sequencing and CyTOF.

The Qiagen DNeasy kit was used to extract genomic DNA both from unsorted PBMCs and from the negatively selected CD4+ and CD8+ fractions. TCR beta CDR3 regions were amplified by immunoSEQ multiplex PCR using primers annealing to V and J segments. A synthetic immune receptor repertoire was used to minimize amplification bias, and remaining bias was computationally removed after sequencing. The authors' analysis ran thus. Repertoire diversity was quantified as the Shannon entropy index using custom Python scripts. Unsorted, CD4+ and CD8+ repertoires were examined separately, except in combined analyses, for which CD4+ and CD8+ sequences were merged in silico. Clonal expansion was defined as at least a 2-fold frequency increase after treatment relative to C1D1, with a pseudocount of 0.5 for undetected baseline clones. Singleton clones were defined as clones with 0 or 1 copy at C1D1, and non-singleton clones were defined as clones with 2 or more copies. Clones expanded in unsorted samples were labelled as CD4+, CD8+ or unknown by matching protein sequences in sorted samples from the same patient. Wilcoxon tests on paired samples were used to test diversity changes from C1D1 to C4D1. TCRdb limited this immuneACCESS table to in-frame rearrangements with V and J called. A share of clones is missing; checked studies link under half to unresolved V genes, and the rest is unexplained. V and J calls and clone size are those listed in that table; D and trimming were worked out from the DNA. The sample records more than 40,000 clones, approximately 78% of which are singletons. Around a third of the sample goes to the ten largest clones.

CDR1 and CDR2, per the germline V gene, are SGHTA and FQGNSA. There are 15 amino acids in the CDR3, from cysteine to phenylalanine inclusive. Only the CDR3 region is kept as DNA, spanning 45 bases read in frame from base 1. V is clipped by 2 bases and J by 1 base, and the sequence between their germline boundaries is 9 bases long. The time point label here, explained by the study, means: cycle 4 day 1 (C4D1), after less than 7 weeks of nivolumab. All trial patients had relapsed after autologous stem cell transplantation, with cohorts A, B and C differing in prior brentuximab vedotin exposure. The trial cohort comprised approximately 55 patients with relapsed/refractory classical Hodgkin lymphoma whose best overall responses were complete response, partial response or progressive disease. Single-agent nivolumab was administered to trial patients in the multi-cohort phase II CheckMate 205 trial. An independent review committee assessed best overall response by applying the 2007 International Working Group response criteria. Trial PBMCs were collected just before the start of nivolumab (C1D1) and during therapy at cycle 2 day 1 and cycle 4 day 1. After peripheral blood was drawn into 8 mL Vacutainer Cell Preparation Tubes, PBMCs were isolated by centrifugation and then cryopreserved.

The paper as a whole reports these results and caveats: Baseline diversity similar to that of newly diagnosed patients was observed in trial patients achieving complete response, whereas significantly lower diversity was observed in partial responders and progressors. CD4+ but not CD8+ TCR diversity rose significantly by C4D1 (p=0.0027 vs p=0.16), most apparent in complete responders (p=0.02). Baseline TCR diversity was reported to be lower in newly diagnosed patients than in healthy donors, and even lower in relapsed/refractory patients. Patients starting nivolumab less than 1 year after ASCT had lower diversity and were excluded from later analyses to avoid confounding by immune reconstitution. Only a single clinical trial cohort was studied, and what caused the repertoire differences, possibly disease activity or prior therapy, remained undefined.

The sequencing here drew on peripheral blood mononuclear cells (PBMCs), taken before the fourth cycle of nivolumab. The receptor comes from a human donor with classical Hodgkin lymphoma. Recombination connected TRBV7-2 to TRBJ1-5; TRBD1 is possibly the D segment (5 matching bases). This receptor carries the CDR3 CASSLSGRSNQPQHF. The sequenced DNA is TGTGCCAGCAGCTTATCAGGGAGAAGCAATCAGCCCCAGCATTTT.